Sequencing of this TCR beta chain was carried out in a study of shared clonotypes between healthy human individuals (dated by TCRdb to 2018 to 2020). In terms of the full investigation: The cohort included three men and a couple of women between 18 and 49 years of age. For each donor, CD4 naive and CD4 memory were each run on three plates, CD8 naive on two plates, and CD8 memory on one plate. Libraries were prepared and TCR repertoires were sequenced by different laboratories using diverse techniques, in order to increase sequencing depth and limit assay-specific biases. Per donor, leukapheresis produced somewhere between about 0.94 and 9.5 billion PBMCs. To estimate repertoire size and how much clonotype sharing occurs between individuals, the study deeply sequenced the blood TCR repertoires of about 5 healthy adults.

Details on this clone: Its antigen remains unidentified. No qualities accompany the bases; no much larger clone lies one base away.

General study outcomes and caveats: Pairwise subsampling led to the expectation that sequencing depth would affect the degree of clonotype sharing among donors. The genetic and exposure-history diversity represented was limited by the small number of donors. Compared with non-shared clonotypes, the clonotypes found in all four sorted-subset donors had higher generation probabilities. Naive subsets generally had larger estimated clonotype richness than memory subsets did. Approximately 4.8% of naive CD4, approximately 3.7% of naive CD8, 2.3% of memory CD4, and 0.35% to 0.5% of memory CD8 clonotypes were shared across several donors. Rarefaction of sorted-subset datasets indicated incomplete sequencing despite the large sequencing depth. Sampling was restricted to blood, and TCR repertoires in tissue are likely to differ from TCR repertoires in blood.

For the CD8 naive samples, CD45RO-negative cells were positively selected for CCR7, yielding a CD45RA+CCR7+ population from which TemRA cells were excluded. The donors were healthy, HIV-negative adults who had no recently reported acute infections or vaccinations. Every donor was a Caucasian adult residing in Nashville, Tennessee, USA. After blood collection by leukapheresis, PBMCs were isolated using Ficoll-Histopaque density gradient centrifugation and then cryopreserved in the vapor phase of liquid nitrogen. Analytical flow cytometry was used to check the purity and quantity of each magnetically sorted T cell population. From each sorted fraction, genomic DNA was isolated and quantified by UV absorbance on a Nanodrop 2000c. Using the deep immunoSEQ assay, multiplex PCR amplified TCR CDR3 regions from genomic DNA. For each cell subset, the extracted genomic DNA was distributed evenly across all wells of several immunoSEQ 96-well plates, and each plate served as one replicate. For sorted subsets, around 0.2 ug genomic DNA, equal to 30,000 or so T cell genomes, was loaded into each replicate PCR. The purified libraries were quantified using a Qubit 3.0 fluorometer, sized with a Bioanalyzer 2100, and then quantified again using the KAPA Library Quantification kit. Each immunoSEQ 96-well plate was sequenced on its own single-read 150-cycle Illumina NextSeq 550 flow cell. The original methods were these. Because the immunoSEQ output included only junctional sequences and no quality scores, the filtering could not be the same as the filtering used for full-length reads. Sequences were annotated with PyIR, a Python wrapper for IgBLAST v1.9, using IMGT germline references to assign V/J genes and CDR3. Reads were filtered out if the reads had weak V/J assignments (E-value above 1e-6), no CDR3, stop codons, out-of-frame junctions, or ambiguous translated residues. A V3J clonotype was defined by an identical inferred V gene, J gene, and CDR3 amino acid sequence. To compute the percentage overlap between repertoires, the number of shared unique clonotypes was divided by the size of the smaller repertoire. RTK rarefaction, the Chao1 estimator, and Recon v2.1 estimates of unobserved clonotypes were used to assess repertoire richness. Generation probabilities for all TCRbeta clonotypes obtained by the gDNA method from several donors were computed using OLGA. TCRdb provides this immuneACCESS table in a form limited to in-frame rearrangements. Some clones are lacking; in checked studies, under half of them reflect an unresolved V gene, and why the rest are absent is not known. V and J calls and clone size come straight from that table; D and trimming were deduced from the DNA. Across this sample there are millions of clones, with about 92% seen only once. The ten biggest clones cover about 1.5% of the sample.

The germline V gene encodes CDR1 SGHRS and CDR2 YFSETQ. From its cysteine to its phenylalanine, the CDR3 spans 17 amino acids. Only CDR3 DNA is held: 51 bases, read in frame from base 1. Germline trimming: 0 bases from V, 0 bases from J; junction bases outside gene matches: 6. The sequenced sample consisted of naive CD8+ T cells from PBMCs. The cell subset or site label for this specimen denotes: CD45RA+CCR7+. The clonotype comes from a man aged 18 to 35 in good health. Some clones in this sample may be carry-over from other donors' samples. This receptor chain uses TRBV5-1 and TRBJ2-7; the junction holds 10 bases that match TRBD2. The base sequence is TGCGCCAGCAGCTTGGCTAGGACTAGCGGAAGCTCCTACGAGCAGTACTTC. It translates as CASSLARTSGSSYEQYF.